The sequence of this T cell receptor (beta chain) was determined in a study of T cell changes during pregnancy in multiple sclerosis. Using immunoSEQ multiplex PCR, the repertoire was profiled, and TCRdb retains in-frame clones only, with some absent. The sample records tens of thousands of clones, roughly 87% being singletons. Trimming removed 3 bases at V and 4 bases at J, with 6 bases between. CDR3 size: 12 residues. Sequenced here: CD4+ T cells from peripheral blood mononuclear cells, sampled after pregnancy. The chain recombines TRBV5-3 with TRBJ2-3, with D possibly TRBD1 on 6 matching bases. TRBV5-3 is an open reading frame whose function is uncertain. The receptor comes from a female donor in good health, enrolled as a control in a pregnancy study. The CDR3 region has the DNA TGTGCCAGAAGCTCAGGGGCAGATACGCAGTATTTT. This codes for CARSSGADTQYF.